The subject of this entry is one TCR beta chain. Profiling relied on immunoSEQ multiplex PCR, and the TCRdb table lists in-frame clones only, not all of them. The table shows around 30,000 clones, with around 90% occurring only once. This entry comes from a study of OX40 agonist ivuxolimab in advanced cancers. With 5 bases clipped from V and 0 bases from J, the junction kept 6 bases outside the gene matches. Germline CDR1 and CDR2: MNHEY and SMNVEV (reference sequence). The CDR3 consists of 17 residues. The chain carries TRBV27 and TRBJ2-1; 11 bases are shared with TRBD2. The specimen was CD4+ or CD8+ T cells sorted from blood, collected in a trial of the OX40 agonist ivuxolimab. This clonotype was sampled from an adult with an advanced solid tumor such as melanoma, head and neck, liver or kidney cancer. As DNA, the CDR3 is TGTGCCAGCAGTGCCAGACTAGCGGGAAGCTCCTACAATGAGCAGTTCTTC. Translated: CASSARLAGSSYNEQFF.